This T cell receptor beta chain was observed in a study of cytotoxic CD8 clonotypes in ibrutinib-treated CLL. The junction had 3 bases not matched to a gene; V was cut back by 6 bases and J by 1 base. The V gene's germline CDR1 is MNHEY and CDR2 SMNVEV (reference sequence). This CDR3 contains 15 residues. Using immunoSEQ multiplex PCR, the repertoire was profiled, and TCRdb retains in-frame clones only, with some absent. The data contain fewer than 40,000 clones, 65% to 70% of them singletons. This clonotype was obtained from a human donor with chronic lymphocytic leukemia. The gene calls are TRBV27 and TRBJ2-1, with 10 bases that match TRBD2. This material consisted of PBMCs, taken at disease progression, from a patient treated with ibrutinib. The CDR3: CASSRLAGSYNEQFF. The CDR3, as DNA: TGTGCCAGCAGCCGACTAGCGGGTTCCTACAATGAGCAGTTCTTC.